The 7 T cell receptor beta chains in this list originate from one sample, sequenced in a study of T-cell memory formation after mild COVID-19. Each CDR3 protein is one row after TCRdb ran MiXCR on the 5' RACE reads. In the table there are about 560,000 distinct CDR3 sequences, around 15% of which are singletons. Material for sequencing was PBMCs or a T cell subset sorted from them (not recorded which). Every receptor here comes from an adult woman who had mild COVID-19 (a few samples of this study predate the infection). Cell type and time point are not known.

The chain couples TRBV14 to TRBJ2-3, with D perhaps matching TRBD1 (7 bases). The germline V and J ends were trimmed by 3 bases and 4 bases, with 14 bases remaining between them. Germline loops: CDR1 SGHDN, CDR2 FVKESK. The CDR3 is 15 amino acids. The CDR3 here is CASSQEGALADTQYF. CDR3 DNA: TGTGCCAGCAGCCAGGAGGGGGCGTTGGCAGATACGCAGTATTTT. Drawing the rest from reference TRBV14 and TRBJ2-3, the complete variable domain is EAGVTQFPSHSVIEKGQTVTLRCDPISGHDNLYWYRRVMGKEIKFLLHFVKESKQDESGMPNNRFLAERTGGTYSTLKVQPAELEDSGVYFCASSQEGALADTQYFGPGTRLTVL.

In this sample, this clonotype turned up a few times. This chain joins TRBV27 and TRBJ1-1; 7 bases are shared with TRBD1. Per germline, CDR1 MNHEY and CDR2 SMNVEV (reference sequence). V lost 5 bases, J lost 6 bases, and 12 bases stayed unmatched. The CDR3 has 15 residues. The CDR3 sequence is CASSTRTGKEAEAFF. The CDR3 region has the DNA TGTGCCAGCAGTACCCGGACAGGTAAAGAGGCTGAAGCTTTCTTT.

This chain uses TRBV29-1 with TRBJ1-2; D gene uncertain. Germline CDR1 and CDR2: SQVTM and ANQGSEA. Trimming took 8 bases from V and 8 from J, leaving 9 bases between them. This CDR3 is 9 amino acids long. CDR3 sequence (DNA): TGCAGCAGCGCGAGAGGCTACACCTTC. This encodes CSSARGYTF.

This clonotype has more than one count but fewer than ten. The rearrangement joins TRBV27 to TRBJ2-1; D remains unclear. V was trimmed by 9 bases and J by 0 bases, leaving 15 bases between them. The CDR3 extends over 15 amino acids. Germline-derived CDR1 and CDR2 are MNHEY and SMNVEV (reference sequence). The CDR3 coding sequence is TGTGCCAGTCTTAGTACCCTCAGCTCCTACAATGAGCAGTTCTTC. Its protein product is CASLSTLSSYNEQFF.

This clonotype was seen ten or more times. The DNA for the CDR3 is TGCGCCAGCAGCTTGGTCGGGGGCCGAGAGACCCAGTACTTC. This translates into CASSLVGGRETQYF. The chain couples TRBV5-1 to TRBJ2-5, with D perhaps TRBD1 or TRBD2 (6 bases each). Germline V gene sequence: CDR1 SGHRS, CDR2 YFSETQ. There are 14 residues in the CDR3. V was pared by 0 bases and J by 4 bases, with 10 bases between.

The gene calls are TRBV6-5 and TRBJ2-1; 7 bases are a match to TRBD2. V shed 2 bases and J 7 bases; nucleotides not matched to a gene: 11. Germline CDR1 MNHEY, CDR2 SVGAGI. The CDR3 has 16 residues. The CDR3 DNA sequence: TGTGCCAGCAGTTACCAGAGCGGGGAGGGCAGGAATGAGCAGTTCTTC. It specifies CASSYQSGEGRNEQFF.

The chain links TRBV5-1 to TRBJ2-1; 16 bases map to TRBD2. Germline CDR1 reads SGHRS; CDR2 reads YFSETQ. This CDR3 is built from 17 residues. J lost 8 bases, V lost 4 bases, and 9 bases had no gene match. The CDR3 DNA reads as TGCGCCAGCAGCGAATACTTGGGACTAGCGGGGGGGCATGAGCAGTTCTTC. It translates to CASSEYLGLAGGHEQFF.